A selection of T cell receptor beta chains follows, all from one sample in a study of blood T cell repertoires in COVID-19. The data were produced by immunoSEQ multiplex PCR, yet TCRdb's version contains in-frame clones alone and is incomplete. The repertoire holds fewer than 100,000 clones, about four fifths seen once, with 20% to 25% in the top ten. Sequencing was done on a sample of peripheral blood. The source is a human donor in a cohort sampled during active COVID-19. The CDR3 runs from the conserved cysteine through the conserved F or W. A D gene is named only where the DNA matches it firmly. Rows give clone size only sometimes, using once, few, many, or a class for an expanded clone.

J gene: TRBJ2-1; D gene: TRBD2; V gene: TRBV2; clone size: .; CDR3 protein: CASRTSGGTYEQFF; CDR3 DNA: TGTGCCAGCAGGACTAGCGGGGGGACCTATGAGCAGTTCTTC
J gene: TRBJ1-2; D gene: .; V gene: TRBV18; clone size: .; CDR3 protein: CASSPADKDYGYTF; CDR3 DNA: TGTGCCAGCTCACCGGCGGACAAAGACTATGGCTACACCTTC
J gene: TRBJ2-6; D gene: TRBD1; V gene: TRBV18; clone size: .; CDR3 protein: CASSPRKGQESGANVLTF; CDR3 DNA: TGTGCCAGCTCACCACGTAAGGGACAGGAGTCTGGGGCCAACGTCCTGACTTTC
J gene: TRBJ1-5; D gene: .; V gene: TRBV7-2; clone size: .; CDR3 protein: CASSFTRDQPQHF; CDR3 DNA: TGTGCCAGCAGCTTTACCAGGGATCAGCCCCAGCATTTT
J gene: TRBJ1-1; D gene: TRBD1; V gene: TRBV5-1; clone size: few; CDR3 protein: CASSLETGANEAFF; CDR3 DNA: TGCGCCAGCAGCTTAGAGACAGGGGCCAATGAAGCTTTCTTT
J gene: TRBJ1-2; D gene: TRBD1; V gene: TRBV29-1; clone size: few; CDR3 protein: CSVVVVVTGTGGFGYTF; CDR3 DNA: TGCAGCGTGGTTGTGGTAGTTACCGGGACAGGGGGGTTTGGCTACACCTTC
J gene: TRBJ1-1; D gene: .; V gene: TRBV7-3; clone size: .; CDR3 protein: CASSLQVNTEAFF; CDR3 DNA: TGTGCCAGCAGCTTGCAGGTGAACACTGAAGCTTTCTTT
J gene: TRBJ2-1; D gene: TRBD2; V gene: TRBV5-1; clone size: .; CDR3 protein: CASSSTRGGSYNEQFF; CDR3 DNA: TGCGCCAGCAGCTCTACTAGGGGAGGGTCCTACAATGAGCAGTTCTTC
J gene: TRBJ2-1; D gene: .; V gene: TRBV3-1/TRBV3-2; clone size: .; CDR3 protein: CASSQDDRDYNEQFF; CDR3 DNA: TGTGCCAGCAGCCAAGATGACAGAGACTACAATGAGCAGTTCTTC
J gene: TRBJ2-7; D gene: TRBD2; V gene: TRBV30; clone size: .; CDR3 protein: CAWSGGSGVSYEQYF; CDR3 DNA: TGTGCCTGGAGTGGGGGGAGCGGGGTTTCCTACGAGCAGTACTTC
J gene: TRBJ1-2; D gene: TRBD1; V gene: TRBV2; clone size: .; CDR3 protein: CASSELGQGNGYTF; CDR3 DNA: TGTGCCAGCAGTGAATTAGGACAGGGGAACGGCTACACCTTC
J gene: TRBJ1-6; D gene: .; V gene: TRBV5-4; clone size: .; CDR3 protein: CASSLGQPNSPLHF; CDR3 DNA: TGTGCCAGCAGCTTGGGACAGCCTAATTCACCCCTCCACTTT
J gene: TRBJ2-2; D gene: TRBD2; V gene: TRBV6-2/TRBV6-3; clone size: .; CDR3 protein: CASSASGRAHGELFF; CDR3 DNA: TGTGCCAGCAGTGCGAGCGGGAGGGCTCACGGGGAGCTGTTTTTT
J gene: TRBJ1-3; D gene: TRBD1; V gene: TRBV5-5; clone size: .; CDR3 protein: CASSLLADRGSGNTIYF; CDR3 DNA: TGTGCCAGCAGCCTACTAGCTGACAGGGGGAGTGGGAACACCATATATTTT
J gene: TRBJ2-1; D gene: TRBD2; V gene: TRBV7-7; clone size: .; CDR3 protein: CASSVSGDNEQFF; CDR3 DNA: TGTGCTAGCAGCGTGAGCGGGGACAATGAGCAGTTCTTC
J gene: TRBJ2-7; D gene: TRBD2; V gene: TRBV5-1; clone size: .; CDR3 protein: CASSRTSGRDAFRPYEQYF; CDR3 DNA: TGCGCCAGCAGCCGTACTAGCGGGAGGGATGCCTTTAGACCCTACGAGCAGTACTTC
J gene: TRBJ1-4; D gene: TRBD1; V gene: TRBV28; clone size: .; CDR3 protein: CASSFTDRVGKLFF; CDR3 DNA: TGTGCCAGCAGTTTCACGGACAGGGTAGGAAAACTGTTTTTT
J gene: TRBJ1-5; D gene: .; V gene: TRBV4-1; clone size: .; CDR3 protein: CASSQDRDSLLEPQHF; CDR3 DNA: TGCGCCAGCAGCCAAGATCGTGACAGTTTGCTTGAGCCCCAGCATTTT